This record looks at one T cell receptor beta chain sequence and its context. These data originate in a study of T cells in localized non-small cell lung cancer. V was clipped by 1 base and J by 7 bases; unmatched bases: 10. The CDR3 sequence is 18 residues long. Germline V gives CDR1 LGHNA, CDR2 YSLEER. Here immunoSEQ multiplex PCR was the method, and the copy in TCRdb shows in-frame clones only, minus some. This repertoire shows approximately 23,000 clones, about 89% found once; its top ten account for roughly 15%. This receptor was taken from a male donor at least 60 years old with stage I lung adenocarcinoma. The starting material was peripheral blood, obtained before any cancer treatment. This chain connects TRBV4-3 to TRBJ1-6, with 10 bases lining up with TRBD1. CDR3 sequence (DNA): TGCGCCAGCAGCCAAGCCCCGGGACAGGGGAGTCAGAATTCACCCCTCCACTTT. As protein: CASSQAPGQGSQNSPLHF.